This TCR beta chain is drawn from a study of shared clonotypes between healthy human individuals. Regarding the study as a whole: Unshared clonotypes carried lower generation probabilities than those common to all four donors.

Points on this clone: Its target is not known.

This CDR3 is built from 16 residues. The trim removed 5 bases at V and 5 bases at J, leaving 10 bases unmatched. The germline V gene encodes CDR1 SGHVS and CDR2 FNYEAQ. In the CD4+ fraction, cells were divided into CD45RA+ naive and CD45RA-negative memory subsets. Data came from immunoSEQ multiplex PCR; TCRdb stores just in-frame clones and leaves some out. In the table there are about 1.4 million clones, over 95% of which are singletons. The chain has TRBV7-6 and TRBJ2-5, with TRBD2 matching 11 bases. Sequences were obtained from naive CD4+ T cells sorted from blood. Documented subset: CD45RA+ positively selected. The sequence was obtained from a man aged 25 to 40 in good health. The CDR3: CASSQIAGGPWETQYF. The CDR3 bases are TGTGCCAGCAGCCAAATAGCGGGAGGGCCTTGGGAGACCCAGTACTTC.